This T cell receptor (beta chain) was obtained from a study of blood T cell repertoires in COVID-19. On the study more broadly: There were acute and convalescent COVID-19 samples, and they came from the United States, Italy and Spain. The analysed material was cDNA or gDNA that came from T cells, B-cell-depleted T cells, or PBMCs.

Per the original methods: Estimation of nucleated cell counts relied on the amplification of reference gene primers. The table came from immunoSEQ multiplex PCR; TCRdb's copy has only in-frame clones and leaves some out. That table furnishes V, J and clone size, whereas the DNA furnished D and trimming. The data contain 85,000 to 95,000 clones, roughly 70% of them singletons. The CDR3 is made up of 15 amino acids. Germline lookup yields CDR1 SGHAT and CDR2 FQNNGV. The V end was cut by 1 base, the J end by 1 base, with 8 bases between. This clonotype was sampled from a woman older than 75 with acute or convalescent COVID-19. The sequenced sample consisted of peripheral blood. The V and J genes are TRBV11-2 and TRBJ2-1; possible D gene TRBD2, 6 bases. The CDR3 is CASSLVEGSYNEQFF. CDR3 sequence (DNA): TGTGCCAGCAGCTTAGTGGAGGGTTCCTACAATGAGCAGTTCTTC. Full variable domain (rest looked up from reference TRBV11-2 and TRBJ2-1): EAGVAQSPRYKIIEKRQSVAFWCNPISGHATLYWYQQILGQGPKLLIQFQNNGVVDDSQLPKDRFSAERLKGVDSTLKIQPAKLEDSAVYLCASSLVEGSYNEQFFGPGTRLTVL.